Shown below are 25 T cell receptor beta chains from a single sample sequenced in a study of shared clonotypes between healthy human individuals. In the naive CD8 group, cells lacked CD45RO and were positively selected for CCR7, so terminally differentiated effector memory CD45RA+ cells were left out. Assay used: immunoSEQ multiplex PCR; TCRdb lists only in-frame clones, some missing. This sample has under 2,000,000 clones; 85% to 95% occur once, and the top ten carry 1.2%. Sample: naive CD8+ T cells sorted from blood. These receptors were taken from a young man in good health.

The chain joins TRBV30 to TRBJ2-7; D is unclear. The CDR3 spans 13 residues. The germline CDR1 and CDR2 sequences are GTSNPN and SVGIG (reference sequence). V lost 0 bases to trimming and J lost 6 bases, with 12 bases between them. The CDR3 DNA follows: TGTGCCTGGAGTGTACTTGGGTCAGGCGAGCAGTACTTC. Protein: CAWSVLGSGEQYF.

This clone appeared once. Here the CDR3 reads CASSRDVYQPQHF. The CDR3 region has the DNA TGTGCCAGCTCGAGGGACGTCTATCAGCCCCAGCATTTT. The chain recombines TRBV18 with TRBJ1-5, with D possibly matching TRBD1 (5 bases). This CDR3 has 13 residues. CDR1 KGHSH and CDR2 LQKENI come from the germline V gene. The germline V and J ends were trimmed by 6 bases and 5 bases, with 11 bases remaining between them.

The CDR3 region has the DNA TGTGCCAGCAGCTTAGGAGACAGGGCCAGCAATCAGCCCCAGCATTTT. Translated: CASSLGDRASNQPQHF. The chain joins TRBV7-8 to TRBJ1-5; TRBD1 aligns across 7 bases. This CDR3 region has 16 residues. V was pared by 1 base and J by 1 base, with 4 bases of the junction left unmatched. Germline CDR1 SGHVS, CDR2 FQNEAQ. Drawing the rest from reference TRBV7-8 and TRBJ1-5, the complete variable domain is GAGVSQSPRYKVAKRGQDVALRCDPISGHVSLFWYQQALGQGPEFLTYFQNEAQLDKSGLPSDRFFAERPEGSVSTLKIQRTQQEDSAVYLCASSLGDRASNQPQHFGDGTRLSIL.

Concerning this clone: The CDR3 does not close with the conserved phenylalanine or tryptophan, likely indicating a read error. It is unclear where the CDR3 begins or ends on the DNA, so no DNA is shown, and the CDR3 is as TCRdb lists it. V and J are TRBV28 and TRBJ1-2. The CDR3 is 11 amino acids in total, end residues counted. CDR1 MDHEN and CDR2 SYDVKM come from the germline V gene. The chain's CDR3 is CASSHGPQRLY.

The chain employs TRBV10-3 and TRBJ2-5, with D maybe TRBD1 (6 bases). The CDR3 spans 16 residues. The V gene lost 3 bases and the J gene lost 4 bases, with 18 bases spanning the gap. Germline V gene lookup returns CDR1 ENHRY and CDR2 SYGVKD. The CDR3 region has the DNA TGTGCCATCAGTGAACCCCCCAGGGGCGGACTAGAGACCCAGTACTTC. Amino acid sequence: CAISEPPRGGLETQYF.

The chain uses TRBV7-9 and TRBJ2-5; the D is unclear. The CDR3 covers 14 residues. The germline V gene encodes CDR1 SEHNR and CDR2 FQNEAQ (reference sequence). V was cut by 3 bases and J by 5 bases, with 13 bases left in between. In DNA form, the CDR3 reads TGTGCCAGCAGCTTTTCTATTGATTTTGAGACCCAGTACTTC. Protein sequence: CASSFSIDFETQYF.

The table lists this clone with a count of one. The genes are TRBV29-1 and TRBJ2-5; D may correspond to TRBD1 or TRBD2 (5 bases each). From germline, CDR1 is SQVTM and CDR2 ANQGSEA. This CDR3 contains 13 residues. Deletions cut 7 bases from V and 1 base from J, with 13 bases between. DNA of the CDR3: TGCAGCGGTGTAAGGGACGGCCAAGAGACCCAGTACTTC. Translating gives CSGVRDGQETQYF. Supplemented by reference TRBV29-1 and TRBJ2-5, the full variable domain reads SAVISQKPSRDICQRGTSLTIQCQVDSQVTMMFWYRQQPGQSLTLIATANQGSEATYESGFVIDKFPISRPNLTFSTLTVSNMSPEDSSIYLCSGVRDGQETQYFGPGTRLLVL.

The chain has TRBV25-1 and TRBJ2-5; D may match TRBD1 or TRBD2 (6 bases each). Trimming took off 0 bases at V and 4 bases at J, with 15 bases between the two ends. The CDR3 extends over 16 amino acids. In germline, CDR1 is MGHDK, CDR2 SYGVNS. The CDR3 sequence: CASSEYGTMGGETQYF. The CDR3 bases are TGTGCCAGCAGTGAATATGGGACAATGGGGGGAGAGACCCAGTACTTC.

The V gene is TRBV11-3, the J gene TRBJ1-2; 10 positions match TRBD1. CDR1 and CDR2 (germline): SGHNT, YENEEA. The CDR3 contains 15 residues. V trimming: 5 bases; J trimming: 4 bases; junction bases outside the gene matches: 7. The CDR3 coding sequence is TGTGCCAGCAGCCAGGGACAGGGGCGGGTCTATGGCTACACCTTC. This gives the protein CASSQGQGRVYGYTF. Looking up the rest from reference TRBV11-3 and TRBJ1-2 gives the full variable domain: EAGVVQSPRYKIIEKKQPVAFWCNPISGHNTLYWYLQNLGQGPELLIRYENEEAVDDSQLPKDRFSAERLKGVDSTLKIQPAELGDSAVYLCASSQGQGRVYGYTFGSGTRLTVV.

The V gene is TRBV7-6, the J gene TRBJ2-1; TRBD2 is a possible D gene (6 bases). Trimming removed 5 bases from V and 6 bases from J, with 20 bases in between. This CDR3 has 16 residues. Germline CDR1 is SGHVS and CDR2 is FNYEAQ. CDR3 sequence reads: CASSPGGGLASNEQFF. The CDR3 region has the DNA TGTGCCAGCAGCCCCGGAGGAGGGCTAGCTAGCAATGAGCAGTTCTTC.

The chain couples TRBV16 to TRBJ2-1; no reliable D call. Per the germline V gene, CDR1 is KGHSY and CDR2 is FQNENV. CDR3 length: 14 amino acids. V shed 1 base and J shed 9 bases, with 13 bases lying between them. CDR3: CASSQYLGQVEQFF. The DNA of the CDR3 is TGTGCCAGCAGCCAATATCTGGGCCAGGTTGAGCAGTTCTTC.

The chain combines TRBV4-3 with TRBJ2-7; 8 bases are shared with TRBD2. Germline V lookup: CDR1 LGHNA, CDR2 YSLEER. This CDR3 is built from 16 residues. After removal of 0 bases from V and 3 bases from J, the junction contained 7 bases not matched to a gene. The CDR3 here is CASSQDRASGFYEQYF. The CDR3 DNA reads TGCGCCAGCAGCCAAGATCGGGCTAGCGGGTTCTACGAGCAGTACTTC.

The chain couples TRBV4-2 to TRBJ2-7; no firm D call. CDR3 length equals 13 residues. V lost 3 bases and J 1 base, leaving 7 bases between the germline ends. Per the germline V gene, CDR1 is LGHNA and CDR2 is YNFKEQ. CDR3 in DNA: TGTGCCAGCAGCCACGGAGCTTCCTACGAGCAGTACTTC. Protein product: CASSHGASYEQYF.

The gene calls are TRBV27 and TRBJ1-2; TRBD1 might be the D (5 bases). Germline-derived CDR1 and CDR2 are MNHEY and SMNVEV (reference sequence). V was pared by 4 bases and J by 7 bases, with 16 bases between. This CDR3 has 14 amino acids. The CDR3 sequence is CASSWVGEGSGYTF. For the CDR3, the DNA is TGTGCCAGCAGTTGGGTGGGGGAAGGTAGTGGCTACACCTTC.

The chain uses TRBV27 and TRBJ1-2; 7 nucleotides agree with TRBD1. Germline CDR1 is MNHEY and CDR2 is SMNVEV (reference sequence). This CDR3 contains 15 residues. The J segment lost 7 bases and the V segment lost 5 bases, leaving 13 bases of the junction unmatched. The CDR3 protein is CASSALGTASGGYTF. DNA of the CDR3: TGTGCCAGCAGTGCCCTTGGGACAGCCTCGGGTGGCTACACCTTC.

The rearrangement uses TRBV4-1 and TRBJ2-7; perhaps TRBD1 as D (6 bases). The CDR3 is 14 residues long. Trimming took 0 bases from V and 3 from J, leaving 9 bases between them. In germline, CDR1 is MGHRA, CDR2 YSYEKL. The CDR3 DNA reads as TGCGCCAGCAGCCAAGAGGTCAGGGGCTACGAGCAGTACTTC. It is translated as CASSQEVRGYEQYF.

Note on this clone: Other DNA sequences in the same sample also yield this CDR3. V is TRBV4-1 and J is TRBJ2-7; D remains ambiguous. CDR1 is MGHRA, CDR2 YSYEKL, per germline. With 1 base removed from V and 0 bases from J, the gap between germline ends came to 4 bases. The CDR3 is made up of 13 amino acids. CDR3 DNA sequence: TGCGCCAGCAGCCAAGCCTACTCCTACGAGCAGTACTTC. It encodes CASSQAYSYEQYF.

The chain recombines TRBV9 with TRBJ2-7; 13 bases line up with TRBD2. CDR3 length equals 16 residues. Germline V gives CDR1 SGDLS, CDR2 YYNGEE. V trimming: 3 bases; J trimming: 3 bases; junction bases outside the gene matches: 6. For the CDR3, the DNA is TGTGCCAGCAGCGATGAGGGACTAGCGGGGAGCTACGAGCAGTACTTC. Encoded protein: CASSDEGLAGSYEQYF.

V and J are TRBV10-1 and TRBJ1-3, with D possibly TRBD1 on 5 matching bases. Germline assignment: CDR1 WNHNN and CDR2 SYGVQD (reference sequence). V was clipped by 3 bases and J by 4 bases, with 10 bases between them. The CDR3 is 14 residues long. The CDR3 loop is CASSDVQEGNTIYF. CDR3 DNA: TGCGCCAGCAGTGATGTACAGGAGGGAAACACCATATATTTT.

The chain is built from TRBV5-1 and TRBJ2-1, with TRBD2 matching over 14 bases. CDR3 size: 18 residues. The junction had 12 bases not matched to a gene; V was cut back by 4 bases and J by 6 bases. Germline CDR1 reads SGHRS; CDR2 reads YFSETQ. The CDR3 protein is CASSLSGTSGGEGNEQFF. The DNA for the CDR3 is TGCGCCAGCAGCCTATCCGGGACTAGCGGGGGTGAAGGCAATGAGCAGTTCTTC. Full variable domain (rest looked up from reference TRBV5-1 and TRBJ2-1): KAGVTQTPRYLIKTRGQQVTLSCSPISGHRSVSWYQQTPGQGLQFLFEYFSETQRNKGNFPGRFSGRQFSNSRSEMNVSTLELGDSALYLCASSLSGTSGGEGNEQFFGPGTRLTVL.

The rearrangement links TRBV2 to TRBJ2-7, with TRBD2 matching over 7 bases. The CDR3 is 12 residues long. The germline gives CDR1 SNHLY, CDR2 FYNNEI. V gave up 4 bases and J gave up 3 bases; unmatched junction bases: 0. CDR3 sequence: CASSGGGYEQYF. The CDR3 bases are TGTGCCAGCAGTGGGGGGGGCTACGAGCAGTACTTC.

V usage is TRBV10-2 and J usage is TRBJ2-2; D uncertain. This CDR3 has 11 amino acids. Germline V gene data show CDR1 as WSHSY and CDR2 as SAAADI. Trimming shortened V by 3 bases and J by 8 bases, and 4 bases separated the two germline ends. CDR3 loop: CASSEAGELFF. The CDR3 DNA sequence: TGCGCCAGCAGTGAAGCGGGGGAGCTGTTTTTT.

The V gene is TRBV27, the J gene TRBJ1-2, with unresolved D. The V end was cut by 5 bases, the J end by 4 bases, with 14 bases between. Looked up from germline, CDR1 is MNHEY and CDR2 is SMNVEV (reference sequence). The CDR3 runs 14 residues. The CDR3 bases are TGTGCCAGCAGTCTTATGGGTTTGGGCTATGGCTACACCTTC. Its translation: CASSLMGLGYGYTF.

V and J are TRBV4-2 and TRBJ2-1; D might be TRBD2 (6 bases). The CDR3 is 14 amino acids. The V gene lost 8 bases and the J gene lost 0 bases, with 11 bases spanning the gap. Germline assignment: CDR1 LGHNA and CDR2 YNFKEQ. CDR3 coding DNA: TGTGCCAGCCGGTCTAGCGTCTCCTACAATGAGCAGTTCTTC. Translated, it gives CASRSSVSYNEQFF.

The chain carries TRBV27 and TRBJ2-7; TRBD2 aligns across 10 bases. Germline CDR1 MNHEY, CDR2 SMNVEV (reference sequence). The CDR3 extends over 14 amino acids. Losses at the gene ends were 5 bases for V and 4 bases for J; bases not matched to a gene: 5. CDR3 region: CASSPSGSGYEQYF. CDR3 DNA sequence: TGTGCCAGCAGTCCTAGCGGGAGTGGGTACGAGCAGTACTTC.